The 19 T cell receptor beta chains reported below all come from one sample, sequenced in a study of metastatic and nonmetastatic thyroid tumors. All patients reached thyroid surgery having received no treatment beforehand. With MiXCR, TCRdb reprocessed the PCR reads. The data contain 25,000 to 35,000 clones, roughly 4.2% of them singletons. The sequenced sample was blood. The source of these receptors is a female donor with papillary thyroid cancer or a benign thyroid nodule (not recorded which). Some clones in this sample may be carry-over from other donors' samples.

This clone was seen many times. Being one base from a much bigger clone, this may be a read error. The chain couples TRBV2 to TRBJ2-7; D not resolved. Germline loops: CDR1 SNHLY, CDR2 FYNNEI. CDR3 size: 15 residues. CDR3 region: CASSELGSNSDEQCF. CDR3 in DNA: TGTGCCAGCAGTGAACTGGGTAGTAATTCGGATGAGCAGTGCTTC.

There are many counts of this clone. The rearrangement uses TRBV29-1 and TRBJ2-7; D is uncertain. The CDR3 runs 12 residues. Trimming pared 5 bases from V and 6 bases from J, leaving 14 bases between. Germline assignment: CDR1 SQVTM and CDR2 ANQGSEA. CDR3 loop: CSVQRTESEQYF. DNA of the CDR3: TGCAGCGTTCAACGCACAGAGAGCGAGCAGTACTTC.

This clone was recorded many times. Other DNA sequences in the sample encode the same CDR3. The V and J genes are TRBV18 and TRBJ2-7; TRBD1 matches at 8 bases. The CDR3 sequence is 15 residues long. Trimming removed 5 bases from V and 5 bases from J; junction bases left unmatched: 11. The germline CDR1 and CDR2 sequences are KGHSH and LQKENI. CDR3 sequence (DNA): TGTGCCAGCTCATTAACTCGGACAGGGAGGAACGAGCAGTACTTC. This sequence encodes CASSLTRTGRNEQYF.

This clone was detected many times. One end of the junction does not line up with germline, which may come from a read error. This sequence joins TRBV18 and TRBJ2-5; 7 bases align to TRBD1. CDR3 length equals 13 residues. The germline V gene has CDR1 KGHSH and CDR2 LQKENI. Here the CDR3 reads CASSPNRRDSSNF. The DNA of the CDR3 is TGTGCCAGCTCACCAAACCGCCGGGACAGTAGTAACTTC.

Note on this clone: Relative to the germline gene, one junction end is altered; a read error may explain this. This chain connects TRBV6-1 to TRBJ2-1; D remains unclear. CDR3 length: 17 residues. Germline V gene data show CDR1 as MNHNS and CDR2 as SASEGT. The CDR3, as DNA: TGTGCCAGCACTGAATGGGCCATAGAGACGTTATACAATGAGCAGTTCTTC. Amino acid sequence: CASTEWAIETLYNEQFF.

By frequency in the sample, this clone is medium-sized. J is TRBJ1-2 and V is TRBV2; 8 bases map to TRBD1. J was trimmed by 8 bases and V by 5 bases; bases with no gene match: 7. Germline V gene sequence: CDR1 SNHLY, CDR2 FYNNEI. The CDR3 extends over 13 amino acids. The CDR3 is CASSPDRGEGYTF. The CDR3 DNA is TGTGCCAGCAGTCCCGACAGGGGAGAGGGCTACACCTTC.

In its sample, this clone was seen a few times. The chain is built from TRBV6-1 and TRBJ1-6, with D uncertain. Per the germline V gene, CDR1 is MNHNS and CDR2 is SASEGT. The V gene lost 0 bases and the J gene lost 6 bases, with 6 bases spanning the gap. The CDR3 loop spans 14 amino acids. CDR3 DNA sequence: TGTGCCAGCAGTGAAGCTTGGATTAATTCACCCCTCCACTTT. Protein: CASSEAWINSPLHF.

This clone was recorded a few times. This chain uses TRBV28 with TRBJ2-1; 12 bases are shared with TRBD2. CDR1 MDHEN and CDR2 SYDVKM come from the germline V gene. CDR3 length: 17 amino acids. Unmatched junction bases numbered 15, after V lost 6 bases and J lost 9 bases. As DNA, the CDR3 is TGTGCCAGCAGCTTTCCTAGCGGGAGGGCCAATAAGGGTGAGCAGTTCTTC. Translation gives CASSFPSGRANKGEQFF.

This clone was seen only a few times. This sequence joins TRBV7-9 and TRBJ2-2, with D perhaps TRBD2 (7 bases). Germline V gene lookup returns CDR1 SEHNR and CDR2 FQNEAQ (reference sequence). Deletions cut 1 base from V and 7 bases from J, with 19 bases between. This CDR3 region has 17 residues. CDR3 sequence (DNA): TGTGCCAGCAGCTTAGTGGGGGAGGGGGGCGCGGACGGGGAGCTGTTTTTT. Translated: CASSLVGEGGADGELFF.

The chain uses TRBV11-3 and TRBJ1-3, with a possible D match to TRBD1 (5 bases). CDR1 is SGHNT, CDR2 YENEEA, per germline. V lost 5 bases to trimming and J lost 2 bases, with 13 bases between them. CDR3 size: 15 residues. The CDR3 DNA sequence: TGTGCCAGCAGCAGTGGGGGTATCACTGGAAACACCATATATTTT. Translating gives CASSSGGITGNTIYF.

By share of the sample, this clone is medium-sized. The CDR3 is CASSWQRGPYEQYF. In DNA, the CDR3 is TGTGCCAGCAGTTGGCAACGTGGTCCCTACGAGCAGTACTTC. The V call is TRBV6-1, the J call TRBJ2-7; the D is unclear. Trimming took 5 bases from V and 2 from J, leaving 13 bases between them. This CDR3 comprises 14 residues. Germline values: CDR1 MNHNS, CDR2 SASEGT.

This clone came up many times. This rearrangement joins TRBV3-1 to TRBJ1-2; the D is unclear. V was trimmed by 1 base and J by 8 bases, leaving 17 bases between them. Germline CDR1 reads LGHDT; CDR2 reads YNNKEL (reference sequence). The CDR3 runs 15 residues. The DNA of the CDR3 is TGTGCCAGCAGCCAAGCGCTTGATTATCGGGTAGGCTACACCTTC. It is translated as CASSQALDYRVGYTF.

This clone has just a few counts. The J gene is TRBJ1-1, the V gene TRBV6-2 or TRBV6-3, with D possibly TRBD1 on 5 matching bases. V was shortened by 4 bases and J by 6 bases, with 12 bases between the two germline ends. Germline V gene data show CDR1 as MNHEY and CDR2 as SVGEGT. This CDR3 is 13 amino acids long. The CDR3 sequence: CASSFFRVSEAFF. DNA of the CDR3: TGTGCCAGCAGTTTTTTCAGGGTGTCTGAAGCTTTCTTT.

The J gene is TRBJ2-2, the V gene TRBV9; TRBD1 agrees at 9 bases. There are 15 residues in the CDR3. Germline V gene sequence: CDR1 SGDLS, CDR2 YYNGEE. V lost 4 bases to trimming and J lost 6 bases; unmatched junction nucleotides: 7. The CDR3 DNA follows: TGTGCCAGCAGCCCCTCCTGGACAGGGGCCGGGGAGCTGTTTTTT. It encodes CASSPSWTGAGELFF.

The rearrangement uses TRBV6-1 and TRBJ1-2; possibly TRBD1 for D (6 bases). The CDR3 sequence is 16 residues long. The ends were cut back, 1 base at V and 4 bases at J, with 16 bases in the middle. The germline V gene encodes CDR1 MNHNS and CDR2 SASEGT. CDR3 amino acids: CASSEGTGLISYGYTF. For the CDR3, the DNA is TGTGCCAGCAGTGAAGGCACAGGGCTTATTTCCTATGGCTACACCTTC.

This clone was seen ten or more times. V is TRBV7-9 and J is TRBJ1-4, with 7 nucleotides matching TRBD1. The CDR3 covers 15 residues. Germline CDR1 and CDR2: SEHNR and FQNEAQ (reference sequence). V shed 6 bases and J 4 bases; nucleotides not matched to a gene: 8. The CDR3: CASRSDREDNEKLFF. The CDR3 DNA reads as TGTGCCAGCAGATCCGACAGGGAGGATAATGAAAAACTGTTTTTT.

This clone has only a few counts. This chain joins TRBV6-2 or TRBV6-3 and TRBJ2-6; a possible D gene is TRBD1 (6 bases). The CDR3 loop spans 15 amino acids. Deletions cut 4 bases from V and 4 bases from J, with 11 bases between. The germline gives CDR1 MNHEY, CDR2 SVGEGT. The CDR3 sequence: CASSLDSPGANVLTF. CDR3 nucleotide sequence: TGTGCCAGCAGTTTGGACAGCCCCGGGGCCAACGTCCTGACTTTC.

This clone appeared many times. The rearrangement uses TRBV19 and TRBJ1-2; D unclear. Trimming removed 10 bases from V and 2 bases from J, with 11 bases in between. The CDR3 consists of 12 residues. Germline V gives CDR1 LNHDA, CDR2 SQIVND (reference sequence). The chain's CDR3 is CATRLKNYGYTF. CDR3 sequence (DNA): TGTGCCACCCGACTCAAGAACTATGGCTACACCTTC.

This clone was seen ten or more times. The chain has TRBV7-3 and TRBJ2-5; no firm D call. V was shortened by 5 bases and J by 1 base, with 8 bases between the two germline ends. Germline lookup yields CDR1 SGHTA and CDR2 FQGTGA. This CDR3 has 13 amino acids. The CDR3 region has the DNA TGTGCCAGCAGCATATCACTCCAAGAGACCCAGTACTTC. Its translation: CASSISLQETQYF. Filled out from reference TRBV7-3 and TRBJ2-5, the complete variable domain reads GAGVSQTPSNKVTEKGKYVELRCDPISGHTALYWYRQSLGQGPEFLIYFQGTGAADDSGLPNDRFFAVRPEGSVSTLKIQRTERGDSAVYLCASSISLQETQYFGPGTRLLVL.